The 21 T cell receptor beta chains presented below share a single source sample, sequenced in a study of response to subunit inactivated influenza vaccine. TCRdb fed the RT-PCR reads into MiXCR, producing one record per CDR3 protein. This table has more than 500,000 distinct CDR3 sequences, over 9% appearing once. These records were also assigned to another study, of T cells expressing NK-cell markers. This second study says: The TCR beta cDNA came from 5'RACE template switching with UMIs.

Sequenced here: PBMCs from blood, sampled on the day of vaccination. The receptors originated from a man aged 50 to 59 who received an inactivated influenza vaccine.

The chain uses TRBV9 and TRBJ2-5, with a weak D call TRBD1 (5 bases). Trimming removed 3 bases at V and 5 bases at J, with 20 bases between. The CDR3 runs to 16 residues. Germline V lookup: CDR1 SGDLS, CDR2 YYNGEE. CDR3 nucleotide sequence: TGTGCCAGCAGCGCCGGAAAAAAACCAGGGTCGGAGACCCAGTACTTC. Translation: CASSAGKKPGSETQYF.

This clonotype has only a few counts. The chain combines TRBV27 with TRBJ2-3; 13 bases match TRBD2. The CDR3 runs to 15 residues. In germline, CDR1 is MNHEY, CDR2 SMNVEV (reference sequence). J lost 10 bases, V lost 2 bases, and 6 bases had no gene match. The CDR3 nucleotides read TGTGCCAGCAGTTTACCACTAGCGGGGGGGCTGCCGCAGTATTTT. This encodes CASSLPLAGGLPQYF.

The table lists this clonotype with a count of one. A read error is possible here, since a much larger clone lies one base away. The chain couples TRBV5-1 to TRBJ2-2; a weak D match, TRBD1 (5 bases). V shed 8 bases and J shed 9 bases, with 14 bases lying between them. The CDR3 runs to 12 residues. Germline values: CDR1 SGHRS, CDR2 YFSETQ. The DNA for the CDR3 is TGCGCCAGTAGACAGTATTCGAGGGAGCTGTTTTTT. It encodes CASRQYSRELFF.

The chain is built from TRBV20-1 and TRBJ2-3, with TRBD2 matching over 12 bases. Unmatched junction bases numbered 11, after V lost 3 bases and J lost 7 bases. Germline V CDR1 and CDR2: DFQATT, SNEGSKA (reference sequence). This CDR3 has 16 amino acids. CDR3 protein: CSASPLGLAGTHTQYF. In DNA, the CDR3 is TGCAGTGCTAGCCCCCTCGGACTAGCGGGGACTCATACGCAGTATTTT.

This clonotype was seen repeatedly, ten times or more. The CDR3: CASRLMLIQNTEAFF. Written as DNA, the CDR3 is TGTGCCAGCAGGCTTATGCTTATACAGAACACTGAAGCTTTCTTT. V gene TRBV6-2 or TRBV6-3 combines with J gene TRBJ1-1; D remains unclear. This CDR3 is 15 amino acids long. Germline V lookup: CDR1 MNHEY, CDR2 SVGEGT. V was trimmed by 6 bases and J by 1 base, leaving 15 bases between them.

This clonotype showed up just a few times. The chain recombines TRBV11-2 with TRBJ2-2; a possible D gene is TRBD1 (6 bases). Trimming left V 1 base short and J 4 bases short, with 13 bases between. The germline V gene encodes CDR1 SGHAT and CDR2 FQNNGV. The CDR3 contains 16 residues. The CDR3 protein is CASSLVRQGITGELFF. The DNA for the CDR3 is TGTGCCAGCAGCTTAGTGCGGCAGGGGATCACCGGGGAGCTGTTTTTT.

The table lists this clonotype with many counts. V usage is TRBV15 and J usage is TRBJ1-4; D is undetermined. The germline V gene has CDR1 LNHNV and CDR2 YYDKDF (reference sequence). V lost 2 bases, J lost 3 bases, and 7 bases lay in between. This CDR3 has 14 residues. CDR3 residues: CATSRLRPNEKLFF. The CDR3 DNA reads TGTGCCACCAGCAGACTAAGGCCTAATGAAAAACTGTTTTTT.

This clonotype has a handful of counts. The gene calls are TRBV20-1 and TRBJ2-1; D ambiguous. CDR1 is DFQATT and CDR2 is SNEGSKA in the germline V gene (reference sequence). There are 15 residues in the CDR3. V shed 4 bases and J shed 3 bases, with 16 bases lying between them. The CDR3 nucleotides are TGCAGTGCTAATGCCCTTAGATTAAACTACAATGAGCAGTTCTTC. Protein sequence: CSANALRLNYNEQFF.

The V gene is TRBV29-1, the J gene TRBJ1-1, with 8 bases identical to TRBD1. The CDR3 has 14 residues. Trimming at V came to 3 bases and at J to 1 base, leaving 4 bases not matched to a gene. The germline V gene encodes CDR1 SQVTM and CDR2 ANQGSEA. CDR3: CSVDRGRRNTEAFF. The CDR3 DNA sequence: TGCAGCGTTGACAGGGGGCGGCGGAACACTGAAGCTTTCTTT.

The rearrangement joins TRBV12-3 or TRBV12-4 to TRBJ1-5, with D tentatively TRBD1 (5 bases). The CDR3 loop spans 15 amino acids. V was shortened by 4 bases and J by 0 bases, with 10 bases between the two germline ends. This CDR3 reads CASSSGRLSNQPQHF. The CDR3 DNA reads as TGTGCCAGCAGTTCGGGACGCCTTAGCAATCAGCCCCAGCATTTT.

This clonotype was seen many times. The chain carries TRBV6-5 and TRBJ2-2; D is unclear. Germline V lookup: CDR1 MNHEY, CDR2 SVGAGI. CDR3 size: 12 residues. V lost 2 bases, J lost 8 bases, and 6 bases lay in between. CDR3 residues: CASSYRDGELFF. For the CDR3, the DNA is TGTGCCAGCAGTTACAGGGATGGGGAGCTGTTTTTT.

This clonotype has at least ten counts. This sequence joins TRBV5-1 and TRBJ2-7; no clear D. This CDR3 has 14 amino acids. Trimming removed 5 bases at V and 2 bases at J, with 14 bases between. Germline loops: CDR1 SGHRS, CDR2 YFSETQ. CDR3 bases: TGCGCCAGCAGACAAAACACGATACCCTACGAGCAGTACTTC. Translated, it gives CASRQNTIPYEQYF. The complete variable domain, with remaining parts taken from reference TRBV5-1 and TRBJ2-7, reads KAGVTQTPRYLIKTRGQQVTLSCSPISGHRSVSWYQQTPGQGLQFLFEYFSETQRNKGNFPGRFSGRQFSNSRSEMNVSTLELGDSALYLCASRQNTIPYEQYFGPGTRLTVT.

This chain uses TRBV5-6 with TRBJ1-2; D gene uncertain. CDR1 and CDR2 from the germline V gene are SGHDT and YYEEEE. Trimming took off 1 base at V and 7 bases at J, with 17 bases between the two ends. The CDR3 runs 15 residues. The CDR3 DNA follows: TGTGCCAGCAGCTTGCAGCAGGCGGACGGGTCTGGCTACACCTTC. Residues: CASSLQQADGSGYTF.

The chain links TRBV30 to TRBJ2-5; D remains unclear. Germline lookup yields CDR1 GTSNPN and CDR2 SVGIG (reference sequence). This CDR3 has 13 amino acids. Trimming took 0 bases from V and 1 from J, leaving 6 bases between them. CDR3 in amino acids: CAWSVSLQETQYF. Written as DNA, the CDR3 is TGTGCCTGGAGTGTCAGCCTCCAAGAGACCCAGTACTTC.

This clonotype was observed at least ten times. This chain uses TRBV11-2 with TRBJ2-5; D gene uncertain. Germline V gene lookup returns CDR1 SGHAT and CDR2 FQNNGV. Trimming removed 5 bases at V and 1 base at J, with 8 bases between. CDR3 length: 13 residues. The CDR3 protein is CASSARVQETQYF. The CDR3 nucleotides are TGTGCCAGCAGCGCCCGGGTCCAAGAGACCCAGTACTTC.

This clonotype was observed at least ten times. CDR3: CASSLGLVRRNTGELFF. The CDR3 bases are TGTGCCAGCAGCTTAGGTTTGGTCAGGAGGAACACCGGGGAGCTGTTTTTT. The rearrangement links TRBV13 to TRBJ2-2; the D is unclear. Germline loops: CDR1 PRHDT, CDR2 FYEKMQ (reference sequence). The CDR3 spans 17 residues. The V and J ends lost 0 bases and 1 base respectively, with 12 bases between them.

This clonotype showed up many times. The gene calls are TRBV12-3 or TRBV12-4 and TRBJ2-7; D unclear. Trimming pared 3 bases from V and 1 base from J, leaving 10 bases between. CDR3 size: 14 residues. DNA for the CDR3: TGTGCCAGCAGTTTGGGCAGGCGATCCTACGAGCAGTACTTC. Its translation is CASSLGRRSYEQYF.

The V and J genes are TRBV7-3 and TRBJ2-7, with 7 bases aligning to TRBD2. The CDR3 has 15 residues. CDR1 SGHTA and CDR2 FQGTGA come from the germline V gene. The junction had 5 bases not matched to a gene; V was cut back by 1 base and J by 2 bases. The CDR3 region has the DNA TGTGCCAGCAGCTTAATGTCAGCGGGAACCTACGAGCAGTACTTC. Encoded protein: CASSLMSAGTYEQYF.

This clonotype was recorded a few times. This sequence joins TRBV12-3 or TRBV12-4 and TRBJ1-2, with a weak D call TRBD1 (5 bases). Trimming shortened V by 7 bases and J by 8 bases, and 14 bases separated the two germline ends. The CDR3 covers 12 residues. The CDR3 DNA is TGTGCCAGCACCTATCGACAGTCAGGCTACACCTTC. Translation: CASTYRQSGYTF.

The rearrangement uses TRBV6-2 or TRBV6-3 and TRBJ2-1; TRBD2 matches 12 bases. This CDR3 spans 19 amino acids. With 0 bases clipped from V and 4 bases from J, the junction kept 10 bases outside the gene matches. Germline V lookup: CDR1 MNHEY, CDR2 SVGEGT. The CDR3 reads CASSYSPLAGGPKYNEQFF. The CDR3 DNA reads as TGTGCCAGCAGTTACTCCCCGCTAGCGGGGGGGCCGAAGTACAATGAGCAGTTCTTC.

This clonotype was observed a handful of times. This rearrangement joins TRBV23-1 to TRBJ2-3; tentatively, D is TRBD2 (5 bases). TRBV23-1 is reported as an ORF; its role is uncertain. CDR3 length: 15 amino acids. V lost 4 bases to trimming and J lost 4 bases, with 15 bases between them. The CDR3 nucleotides read TGCGCCAGCAGTCTCCTCGGAAGGAGGCCAGATACGCAGTATTTT. Translation gives CASSLLGRRPDTQYF.